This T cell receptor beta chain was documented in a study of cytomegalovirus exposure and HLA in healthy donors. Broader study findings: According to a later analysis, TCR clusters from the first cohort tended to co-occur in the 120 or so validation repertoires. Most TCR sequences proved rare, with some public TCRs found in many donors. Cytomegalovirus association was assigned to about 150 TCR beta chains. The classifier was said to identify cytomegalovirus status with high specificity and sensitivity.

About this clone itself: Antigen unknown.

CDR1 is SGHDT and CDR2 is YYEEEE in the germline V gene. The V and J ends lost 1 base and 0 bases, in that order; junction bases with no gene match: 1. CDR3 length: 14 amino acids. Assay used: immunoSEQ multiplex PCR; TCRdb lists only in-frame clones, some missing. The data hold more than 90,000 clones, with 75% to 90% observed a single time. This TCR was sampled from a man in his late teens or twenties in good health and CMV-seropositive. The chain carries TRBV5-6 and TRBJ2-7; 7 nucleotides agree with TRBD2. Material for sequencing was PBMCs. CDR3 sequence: CASSLPGGSYEQYF. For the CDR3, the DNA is TGTGCCAGCAGCTTGCCGGGGGGCTCCTACGAGCAGTACTTC.